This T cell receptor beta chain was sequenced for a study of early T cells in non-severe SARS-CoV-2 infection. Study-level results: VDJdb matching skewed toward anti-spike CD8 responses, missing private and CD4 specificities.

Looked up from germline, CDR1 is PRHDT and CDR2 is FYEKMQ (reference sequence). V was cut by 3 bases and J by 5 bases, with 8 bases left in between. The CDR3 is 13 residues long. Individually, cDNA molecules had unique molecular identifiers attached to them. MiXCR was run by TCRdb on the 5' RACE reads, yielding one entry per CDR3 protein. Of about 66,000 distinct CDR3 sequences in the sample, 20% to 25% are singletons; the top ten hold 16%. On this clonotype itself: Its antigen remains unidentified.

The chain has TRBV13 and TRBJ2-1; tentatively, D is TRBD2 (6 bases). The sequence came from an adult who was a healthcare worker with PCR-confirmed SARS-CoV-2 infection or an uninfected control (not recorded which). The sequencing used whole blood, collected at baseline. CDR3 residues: CASSFGRHNEQFF. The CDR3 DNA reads TGTGCCAGCAGCTTCGGGAGACACAATGAGCAGTTCTTC.